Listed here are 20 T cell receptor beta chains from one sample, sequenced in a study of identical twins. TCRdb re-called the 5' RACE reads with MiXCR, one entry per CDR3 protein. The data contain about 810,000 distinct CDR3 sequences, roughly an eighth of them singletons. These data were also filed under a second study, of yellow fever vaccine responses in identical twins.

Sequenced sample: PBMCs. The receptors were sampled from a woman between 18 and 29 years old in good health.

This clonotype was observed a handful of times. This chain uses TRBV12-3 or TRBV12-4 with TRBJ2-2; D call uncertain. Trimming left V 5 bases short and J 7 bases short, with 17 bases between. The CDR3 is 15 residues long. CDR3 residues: CASSPEAGIGGELFF. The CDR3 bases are TGTGCCAGCAGTCCCGAGGCTGGAATAGGCGGGGAGCTGTTTTTT.

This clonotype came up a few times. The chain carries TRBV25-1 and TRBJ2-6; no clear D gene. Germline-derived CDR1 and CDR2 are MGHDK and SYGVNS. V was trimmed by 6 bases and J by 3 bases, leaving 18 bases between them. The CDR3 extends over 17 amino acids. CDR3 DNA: TGTGCCAGCAGCAAACCGGGTACAGCTAATGGGGCCAACGTCCTGACTTTC. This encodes CASSKPGTANGANVLTF.

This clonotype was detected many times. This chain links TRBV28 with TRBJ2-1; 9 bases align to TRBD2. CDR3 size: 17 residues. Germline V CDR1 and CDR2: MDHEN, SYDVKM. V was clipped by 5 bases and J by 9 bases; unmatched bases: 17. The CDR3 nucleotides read TGTGCCAGCAGTCTCCCTTTGAGGGCGGGAGGGCCGAGTGAGCAGTTCTTC. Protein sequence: CASSLPLRAGGPSEQFF.

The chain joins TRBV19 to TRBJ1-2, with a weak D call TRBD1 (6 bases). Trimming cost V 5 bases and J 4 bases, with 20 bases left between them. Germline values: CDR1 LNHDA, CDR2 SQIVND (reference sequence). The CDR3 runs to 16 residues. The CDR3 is CASSLGRDTTFYGYTF. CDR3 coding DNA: TGTGCCAGTAGTCTTGGAAGGGACACGACCTTCTATGGCTACACCTTC.

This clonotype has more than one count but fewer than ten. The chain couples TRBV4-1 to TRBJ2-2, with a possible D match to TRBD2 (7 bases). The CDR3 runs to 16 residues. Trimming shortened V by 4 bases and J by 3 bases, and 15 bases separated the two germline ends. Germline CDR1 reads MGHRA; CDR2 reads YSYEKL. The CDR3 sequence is CASSRPGGGDTGELFF. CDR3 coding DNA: TGCGCCAGCAGCCGCCCTGGAGGGGGGGACACCGGGGAGCTGTTTTTT.

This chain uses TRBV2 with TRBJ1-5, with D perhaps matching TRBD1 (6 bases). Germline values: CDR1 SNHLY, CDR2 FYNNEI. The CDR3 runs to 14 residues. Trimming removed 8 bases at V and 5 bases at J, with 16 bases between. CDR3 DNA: TGTGCCAGCCGCAGGGGACTTGCTGATCAGCCCCAGCATTTT. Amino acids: CASRRGLADQPQHF.

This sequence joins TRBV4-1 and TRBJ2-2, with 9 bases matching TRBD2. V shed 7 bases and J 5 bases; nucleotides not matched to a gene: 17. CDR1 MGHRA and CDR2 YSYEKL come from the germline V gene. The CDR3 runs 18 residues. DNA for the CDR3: TGCGCCAGCACCCCCTTACTAGCGGGCCCCCCGCGGACCGGGGAGCTGTTTTTT. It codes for CASTPLLAGPPRTGELFF.

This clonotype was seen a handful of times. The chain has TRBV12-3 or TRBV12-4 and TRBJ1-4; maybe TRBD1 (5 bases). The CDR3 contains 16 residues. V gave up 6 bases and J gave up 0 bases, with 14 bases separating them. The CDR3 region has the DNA TGTGCCAGCAGGGGGCTCGGGGGGGCAACTAATGAAAAACTGTTTTTT. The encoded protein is CASRGLGGATNEKLFF.

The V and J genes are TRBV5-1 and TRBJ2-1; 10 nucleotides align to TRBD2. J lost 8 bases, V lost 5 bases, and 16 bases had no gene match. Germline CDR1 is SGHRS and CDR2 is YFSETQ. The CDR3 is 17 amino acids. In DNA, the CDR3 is TGCGCCAGCAGTCCAAGGTCTAGCGGGAGTTCTGGGGATGAGCAGTTCTTC. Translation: CASSPRSSGSSGDEQFF. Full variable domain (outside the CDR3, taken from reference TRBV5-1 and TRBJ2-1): KAGVTQTPRYLIKTRGQQVTLSCSPISGHRSVSWYQQTPGQGLQFLFEYFSETQRNKGNFPGRFSGRQFSNSRSEMNVSTLELGDSALYLCASSPRSSGSSGDEQFFGPGTRLTVL.

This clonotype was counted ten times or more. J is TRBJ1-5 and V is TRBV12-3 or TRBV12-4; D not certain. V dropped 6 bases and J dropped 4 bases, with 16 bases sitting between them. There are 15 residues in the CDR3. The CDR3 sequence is CASSRTPLGNQPQHF. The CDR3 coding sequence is TGTGCCAGCAGCCGGACCCCATTGGGGAATCAGCCCCAGCATTTT.

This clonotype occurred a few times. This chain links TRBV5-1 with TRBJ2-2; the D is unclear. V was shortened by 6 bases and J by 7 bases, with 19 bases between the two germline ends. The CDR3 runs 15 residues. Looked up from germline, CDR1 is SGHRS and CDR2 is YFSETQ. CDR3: CASTQWGNGDGELFF. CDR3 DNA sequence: TGCGCCAGCACCCAATGGGGAAACGGCGACGGGGAGCTGTTTTTT.

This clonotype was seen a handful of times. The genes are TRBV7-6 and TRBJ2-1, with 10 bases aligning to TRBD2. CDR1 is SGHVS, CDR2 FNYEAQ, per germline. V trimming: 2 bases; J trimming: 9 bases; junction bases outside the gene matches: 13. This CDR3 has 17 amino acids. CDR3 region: CASSLRLAGDMWSEQFF. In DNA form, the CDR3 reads TGTGCCAGCAGCTTACGGCTAGCGGGAGATATGTGGAGTGAGCAGTTCTTC.

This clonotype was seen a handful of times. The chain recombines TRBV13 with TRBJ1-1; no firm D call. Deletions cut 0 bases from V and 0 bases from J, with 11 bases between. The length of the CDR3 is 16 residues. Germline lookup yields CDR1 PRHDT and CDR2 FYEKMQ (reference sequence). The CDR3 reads CASSLGQGGLNTEAFF. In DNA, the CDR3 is TGTGCCAGCAGCTTAGGCCAAGGCGGACTGAACACTGAAGCTTTCTTT.

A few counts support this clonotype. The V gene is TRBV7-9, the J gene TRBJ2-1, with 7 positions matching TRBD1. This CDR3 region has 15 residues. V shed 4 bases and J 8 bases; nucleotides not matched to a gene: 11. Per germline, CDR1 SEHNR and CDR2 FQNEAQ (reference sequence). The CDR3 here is CASSSGTVSRDEQFF. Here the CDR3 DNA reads TGTGCCAGCAGCTCCGGGACAGTATCCCGGGATGAGCAGTTCTTC.

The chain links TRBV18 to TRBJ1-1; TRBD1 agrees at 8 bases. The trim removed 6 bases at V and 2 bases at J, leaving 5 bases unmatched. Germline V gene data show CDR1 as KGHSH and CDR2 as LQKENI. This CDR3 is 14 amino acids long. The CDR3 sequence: CASSGQAQNTEAFF. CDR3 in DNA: TGTGCCAGCTCGGGACAGGCCCAAAACACTGAAGCTTTCTTT.

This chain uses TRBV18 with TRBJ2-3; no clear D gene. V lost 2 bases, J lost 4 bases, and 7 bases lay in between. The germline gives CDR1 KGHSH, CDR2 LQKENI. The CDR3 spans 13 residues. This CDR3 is CASSPAGSDTQYF. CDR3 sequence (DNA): TGTGCCAGCTCACCAGCCGGGTCAGATACGCAGTATTTT.

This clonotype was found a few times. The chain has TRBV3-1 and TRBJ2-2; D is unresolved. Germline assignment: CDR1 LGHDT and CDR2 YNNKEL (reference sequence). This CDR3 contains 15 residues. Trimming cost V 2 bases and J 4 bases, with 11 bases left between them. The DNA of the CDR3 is TGTGCCAGCAGCCAAACTGACATAACCACCGGGGAGCTGTTTTTT. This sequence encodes CASSQTDITTGELFF. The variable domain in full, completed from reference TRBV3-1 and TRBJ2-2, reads DTAVSQTPKYLVTQMGNDKSIKCEQNLGHDTMYWYKQDSKKFLKIMFSYNNKELIINETVPNRFSPKSPDKAHLNLHINSLELGDSAVYFCASSQTDITTGELFFGEGSRLTVL.

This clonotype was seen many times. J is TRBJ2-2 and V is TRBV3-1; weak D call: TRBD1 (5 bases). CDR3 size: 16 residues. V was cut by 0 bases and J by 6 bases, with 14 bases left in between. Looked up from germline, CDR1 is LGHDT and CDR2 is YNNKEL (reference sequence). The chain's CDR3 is CASSQDGRAEAGELFF. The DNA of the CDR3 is TGTGCCAGCAGCCAAGACGGCAGGGCCGAAGCCGGGGAGCTGTTTTTT. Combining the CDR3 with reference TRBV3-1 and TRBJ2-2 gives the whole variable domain DTAVSQTPKYLVTQMGNDKSIKCEQNLGHDTMYWYKQDSKKFLKIMFSYNNKELIINETVPNRFSPKSPDKAHLNLHINSLELGDSAVYFCASSQDGRAEAGELFFGEGSRLTVL.

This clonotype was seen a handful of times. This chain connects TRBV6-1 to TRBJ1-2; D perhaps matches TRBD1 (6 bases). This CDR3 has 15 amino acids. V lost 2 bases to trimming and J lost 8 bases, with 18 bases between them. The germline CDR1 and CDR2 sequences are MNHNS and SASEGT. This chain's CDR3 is CASSEPAGDRSGYTF. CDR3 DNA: TGTGCCAGCAGTGAACCCGCAGGGGACCGGTCCGGCTACACCTTC.

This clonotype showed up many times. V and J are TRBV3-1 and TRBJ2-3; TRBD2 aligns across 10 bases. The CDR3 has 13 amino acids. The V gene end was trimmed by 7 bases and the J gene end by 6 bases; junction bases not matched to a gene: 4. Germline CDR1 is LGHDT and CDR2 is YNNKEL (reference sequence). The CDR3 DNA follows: TGTGCCAGCACATCTAGCGGGAGTGATACGCAGTATTTT. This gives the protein CASTSSGSDTQYF.